A single sample gave rise to the 30 T cell receptor beta chains below, sequenced in a study of cytomegalovirus exposure and HLA in healthy donors (dated 2017 in TCRdb). To prepare the library, the immunoSEQ multiplex PCR assay was applied. For the multiplex PCR, a mixture combining 60 forward primers for TCR Vbeta segments and 13 reverse primers for TCR Jbeta segments was used. This is the immuneACCESS table as TCRdb keeps it, with only in-frame sequences that have V and J called. A part of the clones is gone; compared with another copy, unresolved V genes explain less than half, and the rest is unexplained. The table kept for this sample lists roughly 73,000 clones. Jointly, the top ten make up approximately 15% of the sample. The sample consisted of PBMCs. These receptors were collected from a man aged 50 to 60 in good health and CMV-seropositive.

This chain links TRBV6-6 with TRBJ2-7; tentative D call: TRBD1 (6 bases). The ends were cut back, 4 bases at V and 3 bases at J, with 10 bases in the middle. The length of the CDR3 is 13 residues. CDR1 and CDR2 (germline): MNHNY, SVGAGI (reference sequence). The CDR3 sequence is CASSWTEFYEQYV. Written as DNA, the CDR3 is TGTGCCAGCAGTTGGACAGAATTCTACGAGCAGTACGTC.

The rearrangement uses TRBV6-1 and TRBJ1-2; no firm D call. Germline V gives CDR1 MNHNS, CDR2 SASEGT. The ends were cut back, 7 bases at V and 8 bases at J, with 17 bases in the middle. The CDR3 loop spans 13 amino acids. The CDR3 reads CASTLHGPGGYTF. CDR3 nucleotide sequence: TGTGCCAGCACTCTACACGGACCGGGAGGCTACACCTTC.

This rearrangement joins TRBV5-1 to TRBJ2-7; TRBD1 matches at 7 bases. J gave up 1 base and V 0 bases, and 4 bases lay outside the gene matches. Per germline, CDR1 SGHRS and CDR2 YFSETQ. This CDR3 has 15 residues. This chain's CDR3 is CASSLAGTASYEQYF. Written as DNA, the CDR3 is TGCGCCAGCAGCTTGGCAGGGACAGCTTCCTACGAGCAGTACTTC.

The genes are TRBV11-2 and TRBJ2-2; a weak D match, TRBD2 (5 bases). Trimming shortened V by 5 bases and J by 4 bases, and 11 bases separated the two germline ends. The CDR3 has 14 amino acids. From germline, CDR1 is SGHAT and CDR2 FQNNGV. The CDR3, as DNA: TGTGCCAGCAGCCACGGGATAGTCACCGGGGAGCTGTTTTTT. Its translation is CASSHGIVTGELFF.

The chain employs TRBV7-8 and TRBJ1-1, with TRBD1 matching over 12 bases. V was pared by 5 bases and J by 6 bases, with 4 bases of the junction left unmatched. The germline CDR1 and CDR2 sequences are SGHVS and FQNEAQ. The CDR3 spans 14 residues. The DNA of the CDR3 is TGTGCCAGCAGCCTGGGACAGGGGGCAGCTGAAGCTTTCTTT. This translates into CASSLGQGAAEAFF.

The rearrangement links TRBV15 to TRBJ1-2, with 8 bases that match TRBD1. V dropped 10 bases and J dropped 8; count of bases not matched to a gene: 6. CDR1 and CDR2 from the germline V gene are LNHNV and YYDKDF (reference sequence). This CDR3 has 11 residues. This CDR3 reads CAIQGAGGYTF. CDR3 in DNA: TGTGCCATCCAGGGGGCGGGAGGCTACACCTTC.

V gene TRBV6-1 combines with J gene TRBJ2-1; 7 bases line up with TRBD2. CDR3 length equals 16 residues. Germline V lookup: CDR1 MNHNS, CDR2 SASEGT. The V and J ends lost 2 bases and 2 bases, in that order; junction bases with no gene match: 6. Here the CDR3 DNA reads TGTGCCAGCAGTGAACGGGACTATCCACCCTACAATGAGCAGTTCTTC. As protein: CASSERDYPPYNEQFF.

The genes are TRBV7-9 and TRBJ1-2; D is undetermined. CDR1 SEHNR and CDR2 FQNEAQ come from the germline V gene (reference sequence). This CDR3 has 14 residues. V lost 2 bases to trimming and J lost 5 bases, with 12 bases between them. The CDR3 is CASSLFTELYGYTF. The DNA of the CDR3 is TGTGCCAGCAGCTTATTCACGGAACTATATGGCTACACCTTC.

In DNA, the CDR3 is TGTGCCAGCACTCAAGGGAGGGCGAGGGATTCACCCCTCCACTTT. It yields the protein CASTQGRARDSPLHF. The genes are TRBV6-5 and TRBJ1-6; D is unresolved. The CDR3 runs to 15 residues. V lost 7 bases and J lost 8, with 18 bases in between. The germline CDR1 and CDR2 sequences are MNHEY and SVGAGI.

This chain uses TRBV6-1 with TRBJ2-7, with 12 bases fitting TRBD1. Germline V gene sequence: CDR1 MNHNS, CDR2 SASEGT. V was clipped by 5 bases and J by 7 bases; unmatched bases: 9. The CDR3 has 15 residues. The CDR3 region has the DNA TGTGCCAGCAGTAGCCGGGACAGGGGGCGTGGGGAGCAGTACGTC. It translates to CASSSRDRGRGEQYV.

The chain employs TRBV6-5 and TRBJ1-1; D possibly corresponds to TRBD1 (6 bases). V lost 2 bases to trimming and J lost 7 bases, with 20 bases between them. CDR1 and CDR2 (germline): MNHEY, SVGAGI. CDR3 length: 16 residues. CDR3 DNA sequence: TGTGCCAGCAGTTACGATCTCGCGGGGGCGAGCCATGAAGCTTTCTTT. It yields the protein CASSYDLAGASHEAFF.

The gene calls are TRBV6-1 and TRBJ1-6, with D possibly matching TRBD1 (6 bases). This CDR3 region has 16 residues. Trimming shortened V by 3 bases and J by 9 bases, and 18 bases separated the two germline ends. Germline V lookup: CDR1 MNHNS, CDR2 SASEGT. CDR3 in DNA: TGTGCCAGCAGTGACCGTCTTACAGGGTACCGTTCACCCCTCCACTTT. As protein: CASSDRLTGYRSPLHF.

The chain uses TRBV7-9 and TRBJ1-2, with D unresolved. The CDR3 length is 13 residues. Germline V gene data show CDR1 as SEHNR and CDR2 as FQNEAQ (reference sequence). V was clipped by 1 base and J by 3 bases, with 6 bases between them. CDR3 region: CASSLGGYYGYTF. CDR3 nucleotides: TGTGCCAGCAGCTTAGGCGGGTACTATGGCTACACCTTC.

The CDR3 coding sequence is TGTGCCAGTAATCCGACAGGAACCTTCTATGGCTACACCTTC. Its protein product is CASNPTGTFYGYTF. J is TRBJ1-2 and V is TRBV19; maybe TRBD1 (6 bases). V gave up 7 bases and J gave up 4 bases, with 16 bases separating them. This CDR3 has 14 residues. Per germline, CDR1 LNHDA and CDR2 SQIVND (reference sequence).

The genes are TRBV2 and TRBJ1-1, with 10 bases that match TRBD1. In germline, CDR1 is SNHLY, CDR2 FYNNEI. The V and J ends lost 5 bases and 5 bases, in that order; junction bases with no gene match: 5. CDR3 size: 14 residues. Here the CDR3 DNA reads TGTGCCAGCAGTCCGACAGGGGGCGAAACTGAAGCTTTCTTT. Translated: CASSPTGGETEAFF.

The V gene is TRBV27, the J gene TRBJ1-1; possibly TRBD1 for D (6 bases). CDR3 length equals 15 residues. The V end lost 8 bases, the J end lost 1 base, and 17 bases lay between the germline ends. Germline loops: CDR1 MNHEY, CDR2 SMNVEV (reference sequence). CDR3 bases: TGTGCCAGCCGTCGGTACCTGGGACAGAACACTGAAGCTTTCTTT. Translated, it gives CASRRYLGQNTEAFF.

V usage is TRBV20-1 and J usage is TRBJ2-1; D is possibly TRBD2 (5 bases). Between the trimmed V and J ends, which lost 2 bases and 7 bases, there was a span of 6 bases. Germline lookup yields CDR1 DFQATT and CDR2 SNEGSKA (reference sequence). This CDR3 is built from 11 residues. The CDR3 is CSARQRNEQFF. CDR3 bases: TGCAGTGCTAGACAGCGGAATGAGCAGTTCTTC.

V usage is TRBV6-4 and J usage is TRBJ1-1, with D possibly being TRBD1 (5 bases). V lost 6 bases and J 4 bases, leaving 18 bases between the germline ends. The CDR3 is 15 amino acids. The germline V gene encodes CDR1 MRHNA and CDR2 SNTAGT. The CDR3 sequence: CASRDRFGGATEAFF. Written as DNA, the CDR3 is TGTGCCAGCAGAGACCGTTTTGGAGGGGCCACTGAAGCTTTCTTT.

The chain has TRBV7-2 and TRBJ1-2; D might be TRBD1 (5 bases). The CDR3 is made up of 15 amino acids. Germline assignment: CDR1 SGHTA and CDR2 FQGNSA. The germline V and J ends were trimmed by 2 bases and 3 bases, with 13 bases remaining between them. The CDR3 coding sequence is TGTGCCAGCAGCTTATCCGCGACAGACCACTATGGCTACACCTTC. Protein: CASSLSATDHYGYTF.

The V gene is TRBV5-6, the J gene TRBJ2-7, with 11 positions matching TRBD1. CDR1 is SGHDT, CDR2 YYEEEE, per germline. The V segment lost 1 base and the J segment 2 bases; nucleotides outside the gene matches: 5. This CDR3 is built from 16 residues. As DNA, the CDR3 is TGTGCCAGCAGCTTGACCGGGACAGGGGGGACCTACGAGCAGTACGTC. Protein sequence: CASSLTGTGGTYEQYV.

The genes are TRBV28 and TRBJ1-1; TRBD1 matches at 7 bases. Germline CDR1 is MDHEN and CDR2 is SYDVKM. J was trimmed by 3 bases and V by 6 bases; bases with no gene match: 7. CDR3 size: 14 residues. CDR3 sequence: CASSLGGADTEAFF. The CDR3 DNA sequence: TGTGCCAGCAGCCTAGGGGGCGCGGACACTGAAGCTTTCTTT.

Written as DNA, the CDR3 is TGCAGCGTTGAGAGCAGGGACTACAATGAGCAGTTCTTC. This codes for CSVESRDYNEQFF. The V and J genes are TRBV29-1 and TRBJ2-1, with D maybe TRBD1 (5 bases). This CDR3 contains 13 residues. The germline V gene encodes CDR1 SQVTM and CDR2 ANQGSEA. Trimming stripped 3 bases from V and 3 bases from J, with 9 bases between.

The chain is built from TRBV11-1 and TRBJ2-7; D possibly corresponds to TRBD2 (5 bases). V lost 2 bases to trimming and J lost 1 base, with 21 bases between them. The germline CDR1 and CDR2 sequences are SGHAT and FQDESV (reference sequence). CDR3 size: 18 residues. The CDR3 spells CASSLLFRQRRGSYEQYV. CDR3 DNA: TGTGCCAGCAGCTTACTCTTTCGGCAGCGCCGGGGATCCTACGAGCAGTACGTC.

The chain employs TRBV7-6 and TRBJ2-1, with 10 positions matching TRBD2. V trimming: 3 bases; J trimming: 6 bases; junction bases outside the gene matches: 11. Germline V lookup: CDR1 SGHVS, CDR2 FNYEAQ. This CDR3 region has 17 residues. CDR3 nucleotides: TGTGCCAGCAGCTTCGAAGGGCTAGCGGGAGACGGCAATGAGCAGTTCTTC. Residues: CASSFEGLAGDGNEQFF. The full variable domain, in which reference TRBV7-6 and TRBJ2-1 provide the parts outside the CDR3, is GAGVSQSPRYKVTKRGQDVALRCDPISGHVSLYWYRQALGQGPEFLTYFNYEAQQDKSGLPNDRFSAERPEGSISTLTIQRTEQRDSAMYRCASSFEGLAGDGNEQFFGPGTRLTVL.

The V call is TRBV9, the J call TRBJ2-3; no firm D call. Germline loops: CDR1 SGDLS, CDR2 YYNGEE. The CDR3 is made up of 14 amino acids. Trimming shortened V by 0 bases and J by 2 bases, and 7 bases separated the two germline ends. The CDR3 bases are TGTGCCAGCAGCGTAGGCAGGTTCACAGATACGCAGTATTTT. Its translation: CASSVGRFTDTQYF.

The chain carries TRBV7-3 and TRBJ2-3; 12 nucleotides align to TRBD2. CDR3 length: 16 amino acids. Per germline, CDR1 SGHTA and CDR2 FQGTGA. With 5 bases clipped from V and 5 bases from J, the junction kept 8 bases outside the gene matches. CDR3 nucleotide sequence: TGTGCCAGCAGCCCACAGACTAGCGGGGGAGAAGATACGCAGTATTTT. Translating it yields CASSPQTSGGEDTQYF.

The V gene is TRBV5-1, the J gene TRBJ2-3; D is perhaps TRBD1 (6 bases). The CDR3 loop spans 15 amino acids. Germline V gene data show CDR1 as SGHRS and CDR2 as YFSETQ. Trimming pared 4 bases from V and 2 bases from J, leaving 14 bases between. This chain's CDR3 is CASSPQGQDTDTQYF. In DNA form, the CDR3 reads TGCGCCAGCAGCCCCCAGGGGCAGGACACAGATACGCAGTATTTT.

The chain is built from TRBV5-4 and TRBJ2-2; the match to TRBD2 covers 8 bases. V shed 1 base and J 1 base; nucleotides not matched to a gene: 3. The CDR3 contains 16 residues. CDR1 is SGHNT and CDR2 is YYREEE in the germline V gene (reference sequence). CDR3 region: CASSLTSGVNTGELFF. As DNA, the CDR3 is TGTGCCAGCAGCTTGACTAGCGGAGTGAACACCGGGGAGCTGTTTTTT.

The rearrangement uses TRBV7-2 and TRBJ2-7; maybe TRBD1 (6 bases). The V end was cut by 5 bases, the J end by 2 bases, with 10 bases between. Germline values: CDR1 SGHTA, CDR2 FQGNSA. CDR3 length: 13 amino acids. CDR3 loop: CASSVSGAYEQYF. The CDR3 DNA sequence: TGTGCCAGCAGCGTTTCAGGGGCCTACGAGCAGTACTTC.

The chain is built from TRBV12-5 and TRBJ1-6; D might be TRBD1 (5 bases). This CDR3 contains 16 residues. V was shortened by 0 bases and J by 8 bases, with 14 bases between the two germline ends. Looked up from germline, CDR1 is LGHNT and CDR2 is FRNRAP. CDR3 sequence (DNA): TGTGCTAGTGGTTTGGTGGGGGGTTTGGATGATTCACCCCTCCACTTT. Protein sequence: CASGLVGGLDDSPLHF.